The 20 T cell receptor beta chains below were found in one sample sequenced in a study of identical twins' blood T cells. TCRdb reprocessed the 5' RACE reads with MiXCR, giving one entry per CDR3 protein. Of 300,000 to 400,000 distinct CDR3 sequences in the sample, around 30% were seen once. Sequenced material: PBMCs. Receptor source: a woman aged 18 to 55 in good health.

This rearrangement joins TRBV12-3 or TRBV12-4 to TRBJ1-1; D gene unclear. V lost 6 bases, J lost 5 bases, and 10 bases lay in between. This CDR3 spans 12 amino acids. The CDR3 DNA reads as TGTGCCAGCAGGCAAAGAGAGACTGAAGCTTTCTTT. Residues: CASRQRETEAFF.

The table lists this clonotype with many counts. The chain uses TRBV29-1 and TRBJ1-1; D is perhaps TRBD1 (6 bases). The CDR3 extends over 12 amino acids. V dropped 6 bases and J dropped 3 bases, with 11 bases sitting between them. CDR1 and CDR2 from the germline V gene are SQVTM and ANQGSEA. The CDR3 nucleotides read TGCAGCGTAACAGGGTTTGACACTGAAGCTTTCTTT. This gives the protein CSVTGFDTEAFF.

This clonotype was seen a few times. This rearrangement joins TRBV7-8 to TRBJ2-1; no definite D call. CDR1 and CDR2 from the germline V gene are SGHVS and FQNEAQ. V gave up 5 bases and J gave up 9 bases, with 8 bases separating them. The CDR3 is 11 amino acids. The chain's CDR3 is CASSVRSEQFF. As DNA, the CDR3 is TGTGCCAGCAGCGTAAGAAGTGAGCAGTTCTTC.

This clonotype has a handful of counts. The chain carries TRBV29-1 and TRBJ1-1, with a weak D call TRBD1 (5 bases). The CDR3 has 15 residues. Germline CDR1 is SQVTM and CDR2 is ANQGSEA. V lost 6 bases and J 0 bases, leaving 17 bases between the germline ends. The CDR3 sequence: CSVPGRAGLNTEAFF. The CDR3 DNA sequence: TGCAGCGTCCCCGGGAGGGCAGGGCTGAACACTGAAGCTTTCTTT.

This clonotype has a count of ten or more. The V and J genes are TRBV27 and TRBJ1-2; 7 bases match TRBD1. Trimming removed 6 bases from V and 3 bases from J; junction bases left unmatched: 4. The germline gives CDR1 MNHEY, CDR2 SMNVEV (reference sequence). The CDR3 runs 13 residues. As DNA, the CDR3 is TGTGCCAGCAGCTCAGGGGGGTACTATGGCTACACCTTC. Amino acids: CASSSGGYYGYTF.

V and J are TRBV27 and TRBJ2-3; D is unclear. The germline V gene has CDR1 MNHEY and CDR2 SMNVEV (reference sequence). This CDR3 contains 13 residues. Between the trimmed V and J ends, which lost 6 bases and 2 bases, there was a span of 9 bases. The CDR3 here is CASSHGFTDTQYF. In DNA, the CDR3 is TGTGCCAGCAGCCACGGATTCACAGATACGCAGTATTTT.

The J gene is TRBJ1-1, the V gene TRBV29-1; TRBD1 is a possible D gene (5 bases). V was shortened by 7 bases and J by 0 bases, with 21 bases between the two germline ends. Germline CDR1 and CDR2: SQVTM and ANQGSEA. CDR3 length equals 16 residues. The DNA for the CDR3 is TGCAGCGCTGGGGGGACGGACTCCACCATGAACACTGAAGCTTTCTTT. It specifies CSAGGTDSTMNTEAFF.

V usage is TRBV7-2 and J usage is TRBJ1-1, with D uncertain. CDR1 is SGHTA, CDR2 FQGNSA, per germline. The CDR3 has 12 residues. The V and J ends lost 1 base and 8 bases respectively, with 8 bases between them. The CDR3 sequence: CASSLVMGEAFF. In nucleotides, the CDR3 is TGTGCCAGCAGCTTAGTCATGGGGGAAGCTTTCTTT. The variable domain in full, with the rest retrieved from reference TRBV7-2 and TRBJ1-1, is GAGVSQSPSNKVTEKGKDVELRCDPISGHTALYWYRQSLGQGLEFLIYFQGNSAPDKSGLPSDRFSAERTGGSVSTLTIQRTQQEDSAVYLCASSLVMGEAFFGQGTRLTVV.

This clonotype has more than one count but fewer than ten. The chain is built from TRBV7-9 and TRBJ2-3; 13 bases are a match to TRBD2. The CDR3 has 18 residues. Germline CDR1 reads SEHNR; CDR2 reads FQNEAQ (reference sequence). J lost 5 bases, V lost 5 bases, and 13 bases had no gene match. CDR3 DNA: TGTGCCAGCAGCCCCACGAGTGGACTAGCGGGAGTTCTAGATACGCAGTATTTT. This encodes CASSPTSGLAGVLDTQYF.

The chain has TRBV20-1 and TRBJ2-1, with 10 bases aligning to TRBD2. The CDR3 is 14 amino acids. Trimming took 3 bases from V and 7 from J; bases not matched to a gene: 6. Germline CDR1 and CDR2: DFQATT and SNEGSKA (reference sequence). This CDR3 is CSASRLAGENEQFF. CDR3 coding DNA: TGCAGTGCTAGCCGCCTAGCGGGAGAGAATGAGCAGTTCTTC.

The chain couples TRBV9 to TRBJ1-2, with D possibly matching TRBD1 (5 bases). Germline CDR1 reads SGDLS; CDR2 reads YYNGEE. V was clipped by 3 bases and J by 5 bases, with 17 bases between them. The CDR3 totals 15 residues. The CDR3 DNA follows: TGTGCCAGCAGCGCCCAACGGGGGACCAAGTATGGCTACACCTTC. Its translation is CASSAQRGTKYGYTF.

This chain joins TRBV19 and TRBJ2-3, with D possibly TRBD1 on 5 matching bases. The CDR3 is made up of 17 amino acids. The V end was cut by 5 bases, the J end by 2 bases, with 20 bases between. Germline V CDR1 and CDR2: LNHDA, SQIVND (reference sequence). The CDR3 protein is CASSPLRGRGTTDTQYF. The CDR3 coding sequence is TGTGCCAGTAGTCCTCTTAGGGGTCGAGGCACCACAGATACGCAGTATTTT.

The rearrangement joins TRBV6-5 to TRBJ1-1, with D hard to call. The CDR3 has 17 residues. Per germline, CDR1 MNHEY and CDR2 SVGAGI. The ends were cut back, 2 bases at V and 2 bases at J, with 18 bases in the middle. The CDR3 spells CASSYTTRTASNTEAFF. CDR3 DNA sequence: TGTGCCAGCAGTTACACAACCCGGACGGCATCAAACACTGAAGCTTTCTTT.

This clonotype has a count of ten or more. The rearrangement uses TRBV29-1 and TRBJ1-1; 10 bases line up with TRBD1. This CDR3 region has 14 residues. CDR1 and CDR2 (germline): SQVTM, ANQGSEA. Losses at the gene ends were 6 bases for V and 5 bases for J; bases not matched to a gene: 9. CDR3 nucleotide sequence: TGCAGCGTCCAAAATTCGGGACAGGGGACTGAAGCTTTCTTT. This translates into CSVQNSGQGTEAFF.

The chain combines TRBV19 with TRBJ1-1, with 9 bases that match TRBD1. CDR1 LNHDA and CDR2 SQIVND come from the germline V gene (reference sequence). V shed 3 bases and J 4 bases; nucleotides not matched to a gene: 12. This CDR3 comprises 17 residues. The CDR3 DNA reads TGTGCCAGTAGTATGCTGCGGGACAGGGTGTATGGCACTGAAGCTTTCTTT. Protein: CASSMLRDRVYGTEAFF.

The gene calls are TRBV6-1 and TRBJ1-2, with D perhaps TRBD1 (5 bases). Trimming left V 7 bases short and J 3 bases short, with 15 bases between. This CDR3 spans 14 amino acids. In germline, CDR1 is MNHNS, CDR2 SASEGT. CDR3 DNA sequence: TGTGCCAGCATCTCAGCTCAGGGAGACTATGGCTACACCTTC. This translates into CASISAQGDYGYTF.

This clonotype was detected a few times. J is TRBJ1-3 and V is TRBV6-5; D is perhaps TRBD1 (5 bases). The CDR3 covers 15 residues. Germline V gene data show CDR1 as MNHEY and CDR2 as SVGAGI. V dropped 4 bases and J dropped 0 bases, with 10 bases sitting between them. The chain's CDR3 is CASSWGQSSGNTIYF. The CDR3, as DNA: TGTGCCAGCAGTTGGGGCCAGAGCTCTGGAAACACCATATATTTT.

The chain has TRBV7-9 and TRBJ1-4, with 9 bases that match TRBD1. V shed 5 bases and J 8 bases; nucleotides not matched to a gene: 3. There are 13 residues in the CDR3. Germline CDR1 is SEHNR and CDR2 is FQNEAQ (reference sequence). The DNA of the CDR3 is TGTGCCAGCAGCGGGGACAGGGAGGAAAAACTGTTTTTT. Protein sequence: CASSGDREEKLFF.

V and J are TRBV18 and TRBJ2-1; 11 bases map to TRBD2. V was pared by 8 bases and J by 4 bases, with 7 bases of the junction left unmatched. The germline V gene has CDR1 KGHSH and CDR2 LQKENI. This CDR3 region has 15 residues. In nucleotides, the CDR3 is TGTGCCAGCGGATCGACTAGCGGGATTTACAATGAGCAGTTCTTC. Amino acid sequence: CASGSTSGIYNEQFF.

This clonotype has just a few counts. The chain recombines TRBV18 with TRBJ2-2, with TRBD1 identical over 7 bases. Germline trimming cut 6 bases from V and 1 base from J; bases unmatched to any gene: 11. CDR3 size: 17 residues. Germline V gene sequence: CDR1 KGHSH, CDR2 LQKENI. The CDR3 protein is CASSPTPGQVNTGELFF. In nucleotides, the CDR3 is TGTGCCAGCTCCCCCACGCCAGGACAGGTGAACACCGGGGAGCTGTTTTTT.